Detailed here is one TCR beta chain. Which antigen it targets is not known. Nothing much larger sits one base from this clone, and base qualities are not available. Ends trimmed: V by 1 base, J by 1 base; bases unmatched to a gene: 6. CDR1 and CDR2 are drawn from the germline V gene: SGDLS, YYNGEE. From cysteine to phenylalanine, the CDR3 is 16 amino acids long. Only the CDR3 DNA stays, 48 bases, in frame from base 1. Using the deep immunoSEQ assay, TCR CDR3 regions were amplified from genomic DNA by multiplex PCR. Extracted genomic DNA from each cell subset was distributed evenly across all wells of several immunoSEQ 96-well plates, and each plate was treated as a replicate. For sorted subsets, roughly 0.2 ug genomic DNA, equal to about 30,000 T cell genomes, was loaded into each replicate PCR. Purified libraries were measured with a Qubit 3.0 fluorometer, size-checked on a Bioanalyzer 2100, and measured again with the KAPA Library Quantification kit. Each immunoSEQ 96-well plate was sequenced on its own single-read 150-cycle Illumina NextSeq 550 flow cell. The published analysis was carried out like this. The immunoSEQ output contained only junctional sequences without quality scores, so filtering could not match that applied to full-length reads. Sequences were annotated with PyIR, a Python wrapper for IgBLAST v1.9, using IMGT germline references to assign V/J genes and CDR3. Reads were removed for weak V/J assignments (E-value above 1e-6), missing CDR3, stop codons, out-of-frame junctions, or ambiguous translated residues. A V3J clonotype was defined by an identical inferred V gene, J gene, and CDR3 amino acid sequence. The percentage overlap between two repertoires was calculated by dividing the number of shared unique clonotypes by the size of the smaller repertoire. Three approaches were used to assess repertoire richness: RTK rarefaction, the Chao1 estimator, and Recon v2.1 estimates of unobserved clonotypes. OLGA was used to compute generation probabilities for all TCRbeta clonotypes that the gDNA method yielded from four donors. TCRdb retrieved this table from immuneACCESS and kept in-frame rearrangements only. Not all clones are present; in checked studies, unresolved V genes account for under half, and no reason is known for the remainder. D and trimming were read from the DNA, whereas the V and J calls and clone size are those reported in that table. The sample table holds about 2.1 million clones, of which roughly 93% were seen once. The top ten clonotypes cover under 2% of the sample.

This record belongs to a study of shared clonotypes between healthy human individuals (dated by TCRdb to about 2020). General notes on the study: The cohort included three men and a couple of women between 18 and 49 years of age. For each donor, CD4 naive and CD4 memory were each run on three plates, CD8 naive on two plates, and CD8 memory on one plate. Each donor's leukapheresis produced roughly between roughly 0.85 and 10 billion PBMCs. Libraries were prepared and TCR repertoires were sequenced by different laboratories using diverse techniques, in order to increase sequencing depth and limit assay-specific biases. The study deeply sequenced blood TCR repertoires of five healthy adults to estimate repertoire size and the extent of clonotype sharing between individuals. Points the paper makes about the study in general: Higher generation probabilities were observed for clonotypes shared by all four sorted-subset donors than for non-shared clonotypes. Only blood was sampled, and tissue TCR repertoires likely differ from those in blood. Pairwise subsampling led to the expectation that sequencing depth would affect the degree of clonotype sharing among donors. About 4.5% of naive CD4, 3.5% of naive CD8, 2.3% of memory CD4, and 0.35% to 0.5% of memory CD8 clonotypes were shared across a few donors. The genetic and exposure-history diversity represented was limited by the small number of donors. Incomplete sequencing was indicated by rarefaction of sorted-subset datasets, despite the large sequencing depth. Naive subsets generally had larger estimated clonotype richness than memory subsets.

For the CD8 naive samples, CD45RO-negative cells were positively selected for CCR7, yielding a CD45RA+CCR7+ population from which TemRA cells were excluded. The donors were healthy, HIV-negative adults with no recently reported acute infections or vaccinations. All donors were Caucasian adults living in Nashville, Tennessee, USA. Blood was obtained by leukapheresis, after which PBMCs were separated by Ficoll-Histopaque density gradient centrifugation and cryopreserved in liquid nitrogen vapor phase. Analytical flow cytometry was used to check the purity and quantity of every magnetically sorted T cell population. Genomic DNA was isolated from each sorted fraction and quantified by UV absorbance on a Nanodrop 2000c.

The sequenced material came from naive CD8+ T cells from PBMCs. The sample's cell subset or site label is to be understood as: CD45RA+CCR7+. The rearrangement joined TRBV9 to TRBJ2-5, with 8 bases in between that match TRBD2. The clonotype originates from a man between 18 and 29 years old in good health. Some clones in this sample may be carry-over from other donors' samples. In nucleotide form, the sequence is TGTGCCAGCAGCGTACAGCGGGAGAGAATCCAAGAGACCCAGTACTTC. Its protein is CASSVQRERIQETQYF.